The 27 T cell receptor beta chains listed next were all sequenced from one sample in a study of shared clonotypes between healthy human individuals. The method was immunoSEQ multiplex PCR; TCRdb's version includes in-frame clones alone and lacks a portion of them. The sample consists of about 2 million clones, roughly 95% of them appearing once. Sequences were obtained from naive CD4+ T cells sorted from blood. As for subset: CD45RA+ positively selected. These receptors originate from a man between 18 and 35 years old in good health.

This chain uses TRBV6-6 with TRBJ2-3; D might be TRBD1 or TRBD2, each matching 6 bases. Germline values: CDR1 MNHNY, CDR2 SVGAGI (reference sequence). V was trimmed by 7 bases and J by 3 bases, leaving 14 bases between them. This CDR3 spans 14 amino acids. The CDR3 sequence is CASTRGGPTDTQYF. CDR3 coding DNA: TGTGCCAGCACAAGAGGGGGGCCGACAGATACGCAGTATTTT.

DNA of the CDR3: TGTGCCAGCAGGGCCAGCGGGAGGGACACTGAAGCTTTCTTT. Translated, it gives CASRASGRDTEAFF. The V call is TRBV6-1, the J call TRBJ1-1; no clear D. The length of the CDR3 is 14 residues. V was shortened by 6 bases and J by 3 bases, with 14 bases between the two germline ends. CDR1 and CDR2 (germline): MNHNS, SASEGT.

Here the CDR3 reads CASSYSSPRGGQAFF. The CDR3 coding sequence is TGTGCCAGCAGTTACTCTTCCCCCAGGGGTGGACAGGCTTTCTTT. The chain employs TRBV6-5 and TRBJ1-1; D possibly corresponds to TRBD1 (6 bases). This CDR3 spans 15 amino acids. Trimming took 0 bases from V and 11 from J, leaving 19 bases between them. Germline V gene lookup returns CDR1 MNHEY and CDR2 SVGAGI.

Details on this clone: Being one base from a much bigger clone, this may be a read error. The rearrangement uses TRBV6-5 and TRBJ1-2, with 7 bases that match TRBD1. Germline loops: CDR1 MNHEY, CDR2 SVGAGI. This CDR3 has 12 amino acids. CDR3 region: CTSSRDSYGYTF. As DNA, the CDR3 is TGTACCAGCAGCCGGGACAGCTATGGCTACACCTTC.

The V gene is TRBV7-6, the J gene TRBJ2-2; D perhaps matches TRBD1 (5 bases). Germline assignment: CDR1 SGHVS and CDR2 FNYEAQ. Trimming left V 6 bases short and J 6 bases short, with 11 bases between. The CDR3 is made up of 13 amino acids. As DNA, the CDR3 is TGTGCCAGCAGAAGGGGAACCTCCGGGGAGCTGTTTTTT. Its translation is CASRRGTSGELFF.

The CDR3 DNA sequence: TGCAGCGTTGAGGATACAGGGGGTCCGAAGACCCAGTACTTC. Amino acid sequence: CSVEDTGGPKTQYF. This chain connects TRBV29-1 to TRBJ2-5; the match to TRBD1 covers 8 bases. Germline CDR1 and CDR2: SQVTM and ANQGSEA. This CDR3 is 14 amino acids long. J lost 6 bases, V lost 3 bases, and 9 bases had no gene match.

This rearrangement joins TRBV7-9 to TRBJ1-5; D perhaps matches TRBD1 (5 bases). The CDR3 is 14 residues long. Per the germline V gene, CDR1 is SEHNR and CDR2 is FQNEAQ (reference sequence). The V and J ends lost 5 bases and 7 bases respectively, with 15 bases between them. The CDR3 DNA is TGTGCCAGCAGCCAAACGGGGGGAGGGCAGCCCCAGCATTTT. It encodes CASSQTGGGQPQHF.

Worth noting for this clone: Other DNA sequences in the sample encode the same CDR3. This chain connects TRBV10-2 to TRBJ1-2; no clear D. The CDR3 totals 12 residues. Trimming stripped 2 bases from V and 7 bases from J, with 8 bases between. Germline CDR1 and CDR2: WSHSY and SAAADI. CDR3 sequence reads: CASSEGLGGYTF. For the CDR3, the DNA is TGCGCCAGCAGTGAGGGGCTGGGTGGCTACACCTTC.

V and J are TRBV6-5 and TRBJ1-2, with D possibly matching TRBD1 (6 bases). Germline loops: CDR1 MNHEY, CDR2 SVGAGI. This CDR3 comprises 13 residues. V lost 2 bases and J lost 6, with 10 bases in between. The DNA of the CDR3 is TGTGCCAGCAGTTACACCAGGGGAAATGGCTACACCTTC. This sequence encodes CASSYTRGNGYTF.

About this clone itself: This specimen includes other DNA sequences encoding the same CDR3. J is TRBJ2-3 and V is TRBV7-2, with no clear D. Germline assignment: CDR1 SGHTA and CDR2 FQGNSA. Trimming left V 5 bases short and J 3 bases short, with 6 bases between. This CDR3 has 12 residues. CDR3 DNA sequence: TGTGCCAGCAGCCCTCCGACAGATACGCAGTATTTT. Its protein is CASSPPTDTQYF.

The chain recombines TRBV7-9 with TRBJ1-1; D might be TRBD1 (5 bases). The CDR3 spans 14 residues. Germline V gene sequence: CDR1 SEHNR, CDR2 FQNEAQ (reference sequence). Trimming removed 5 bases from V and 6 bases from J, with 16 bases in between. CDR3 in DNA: TGTGCCAGCAGCCCAGAAGGGGACGGGGCTGAAGCTTTCTTT. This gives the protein CASSPEGDGAEAFF.

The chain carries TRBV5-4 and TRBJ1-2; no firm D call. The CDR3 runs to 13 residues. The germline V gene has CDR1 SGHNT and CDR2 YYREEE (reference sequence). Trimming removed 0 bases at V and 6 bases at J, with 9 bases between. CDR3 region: CASSLGAGNGYTF. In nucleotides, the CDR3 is TGTGCCAGCAGCTTGGGTGCGGGCAATGGCTACACCTTC.

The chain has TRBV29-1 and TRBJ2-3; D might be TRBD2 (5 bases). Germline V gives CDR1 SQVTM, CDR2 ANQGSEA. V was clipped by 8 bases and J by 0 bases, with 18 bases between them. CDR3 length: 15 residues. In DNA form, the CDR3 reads TGCAGCTCGAGGGAAGGGTCCTATAGCACAGATACGCAGTATTTT. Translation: CSSREGSYSTDTQYF.

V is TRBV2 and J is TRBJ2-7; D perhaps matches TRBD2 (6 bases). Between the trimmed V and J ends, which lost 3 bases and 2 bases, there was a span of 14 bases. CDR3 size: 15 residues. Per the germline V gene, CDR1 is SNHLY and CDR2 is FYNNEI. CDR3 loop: CASSDRAGGAYEQYF. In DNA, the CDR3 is TGTGCCAGCAGTGACCGCGCAGGCGGGGCCTACGAGCAGTACTTC.

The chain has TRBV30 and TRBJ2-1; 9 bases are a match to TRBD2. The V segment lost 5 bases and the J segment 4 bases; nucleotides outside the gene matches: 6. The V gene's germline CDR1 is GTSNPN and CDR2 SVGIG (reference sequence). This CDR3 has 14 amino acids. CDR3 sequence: CAWEDLAGYNEQFF. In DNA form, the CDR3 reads TGTGCCTGGGAAGATCTAGCGGGGTACAATGAGCAGTTCTTC.

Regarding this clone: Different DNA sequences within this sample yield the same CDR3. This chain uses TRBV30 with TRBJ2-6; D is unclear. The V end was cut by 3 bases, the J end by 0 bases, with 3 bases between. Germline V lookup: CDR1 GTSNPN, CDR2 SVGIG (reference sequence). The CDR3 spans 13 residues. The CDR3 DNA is TGTGCCTGGAGCTTCTCTGGGGCCAACGTCCTGACTTTC. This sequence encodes CAWSFSGANVLTF.

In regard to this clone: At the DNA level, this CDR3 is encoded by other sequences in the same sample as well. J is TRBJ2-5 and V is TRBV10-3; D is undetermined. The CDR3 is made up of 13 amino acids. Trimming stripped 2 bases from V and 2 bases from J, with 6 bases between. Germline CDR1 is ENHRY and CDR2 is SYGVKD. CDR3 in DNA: TGTGCCATCAGTGAGACCCCACAAGAGACCCAGTACTTC. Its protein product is CAISETPQETQYF.

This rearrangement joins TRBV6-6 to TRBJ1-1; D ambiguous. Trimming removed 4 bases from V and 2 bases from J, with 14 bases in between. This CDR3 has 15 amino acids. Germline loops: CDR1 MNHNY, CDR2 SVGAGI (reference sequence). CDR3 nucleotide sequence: TGTGCCAGCAGTTCCTTTCTTCCACTTAACACTGAAGCTTTCTTT. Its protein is CASSSFLPLNTEAFF.

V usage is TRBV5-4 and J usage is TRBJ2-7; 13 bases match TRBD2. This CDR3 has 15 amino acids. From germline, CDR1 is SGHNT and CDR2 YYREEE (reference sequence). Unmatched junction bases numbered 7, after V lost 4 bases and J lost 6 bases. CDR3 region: CASSQLAGGPVEQYF. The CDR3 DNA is TGTGCCAGCAGCCAACTAGCGGGAGGGCCAGTCGAGCAGTACTTC.

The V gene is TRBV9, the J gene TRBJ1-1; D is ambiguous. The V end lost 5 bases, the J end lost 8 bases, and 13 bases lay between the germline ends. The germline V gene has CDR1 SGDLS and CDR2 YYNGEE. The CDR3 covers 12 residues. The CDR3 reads CASRPGMGEAFF. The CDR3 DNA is TGTGCCAGCAGGCCCGGGATGGGGGAAGCTTTCTTT.

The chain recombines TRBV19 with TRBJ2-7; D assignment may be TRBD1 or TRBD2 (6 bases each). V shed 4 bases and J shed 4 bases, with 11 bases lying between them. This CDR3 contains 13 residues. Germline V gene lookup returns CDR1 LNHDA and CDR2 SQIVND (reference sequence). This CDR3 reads CASSTPGAYEQYF. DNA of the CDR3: TGTGCCAGTAGTACACCGGGGGCGTACGAGCAGTACTTC.

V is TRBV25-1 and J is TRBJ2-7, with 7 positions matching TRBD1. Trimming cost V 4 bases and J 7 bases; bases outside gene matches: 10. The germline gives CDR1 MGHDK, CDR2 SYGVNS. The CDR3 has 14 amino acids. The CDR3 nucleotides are TGTGCCAGCAGTGCGCCCCCGGCAGGGGGAGAGCAGTACTTC. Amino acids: CASSAPPAGGEQYF.

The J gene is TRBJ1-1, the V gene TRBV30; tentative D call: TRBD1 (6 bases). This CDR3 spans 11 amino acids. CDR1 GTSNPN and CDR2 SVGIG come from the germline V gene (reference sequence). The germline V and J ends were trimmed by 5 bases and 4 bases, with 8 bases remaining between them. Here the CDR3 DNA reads TGTGCCTGGGGACAGCCCACTGAAGCTTTCTTT. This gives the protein CAWGQPTEAFF.

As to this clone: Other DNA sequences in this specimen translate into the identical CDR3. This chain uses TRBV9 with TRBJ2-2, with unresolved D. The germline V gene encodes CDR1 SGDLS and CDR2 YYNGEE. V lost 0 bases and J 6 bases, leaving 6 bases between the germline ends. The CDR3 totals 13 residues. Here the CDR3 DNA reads TGTGCCAGCAGCGTAGTAGGCTCCGGGGAGCTGTTTTTT. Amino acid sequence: CASSVVGSGELFF.

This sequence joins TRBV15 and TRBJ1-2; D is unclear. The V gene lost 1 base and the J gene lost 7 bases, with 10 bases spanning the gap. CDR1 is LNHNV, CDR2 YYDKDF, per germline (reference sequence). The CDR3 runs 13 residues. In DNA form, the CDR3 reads TGTGCCACCAGCAGAGGGGATTCGGGTGGCTACACCTTC. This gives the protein CATSRGDSGGYTF.

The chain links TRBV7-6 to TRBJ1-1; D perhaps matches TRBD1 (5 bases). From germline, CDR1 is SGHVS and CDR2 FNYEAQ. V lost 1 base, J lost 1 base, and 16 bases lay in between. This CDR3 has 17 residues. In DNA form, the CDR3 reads TGTGCCAGCAGCTTAGGTCCCGGGACTCACAAGAACACTGAAGCTTTCTTT. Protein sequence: CASSLGPGTHKNTEAFF.

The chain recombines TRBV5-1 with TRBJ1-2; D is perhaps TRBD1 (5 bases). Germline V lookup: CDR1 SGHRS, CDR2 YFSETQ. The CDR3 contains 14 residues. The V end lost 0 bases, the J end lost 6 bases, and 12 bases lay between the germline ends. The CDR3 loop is CASSLEQGVDGYTF. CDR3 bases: TGCGCCAGCAGCTTGGAGCAGGGTGTGGATGGCTACACCTTC.